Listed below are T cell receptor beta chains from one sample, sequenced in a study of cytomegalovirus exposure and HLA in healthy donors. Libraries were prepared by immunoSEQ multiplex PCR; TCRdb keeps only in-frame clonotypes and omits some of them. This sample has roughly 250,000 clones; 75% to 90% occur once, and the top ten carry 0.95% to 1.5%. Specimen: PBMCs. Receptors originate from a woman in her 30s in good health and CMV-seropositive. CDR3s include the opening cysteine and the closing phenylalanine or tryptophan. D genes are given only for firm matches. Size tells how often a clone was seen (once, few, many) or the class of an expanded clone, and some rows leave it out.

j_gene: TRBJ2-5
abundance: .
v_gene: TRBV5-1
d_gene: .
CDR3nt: TGCGCCAGCAGCTTAGGGGGGGGAGAGACCCAGTACTTC
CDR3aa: CASSLGGGETQYF

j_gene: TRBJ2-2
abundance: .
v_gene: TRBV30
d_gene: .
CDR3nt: TGTGCCTGGAGTGTAGCACCCGGGGAGCTGTTTTTT
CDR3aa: CAWSVAPGELFF

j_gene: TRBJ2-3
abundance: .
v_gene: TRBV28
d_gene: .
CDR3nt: TGTGCCAGCAGTTCAATCGGACGGGGTGGTGATACGCAGTATTTT
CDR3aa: CASSSIGRGGDTQYF

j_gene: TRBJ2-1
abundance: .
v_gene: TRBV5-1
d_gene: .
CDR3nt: TGCGCCAGCAGCTCGAGACTAGGGACGGACAATGAGCAGTTCTTC
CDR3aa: CASSSRLGTDNEQFF

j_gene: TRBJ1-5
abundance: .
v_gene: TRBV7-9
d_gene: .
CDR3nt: TGTGCCAGCAGCTTGCAGGGAAATCAGCCCCAGCATTTT
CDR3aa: CASSLQGNQPQHF

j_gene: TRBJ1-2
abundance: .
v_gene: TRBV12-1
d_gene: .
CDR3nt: TGTGCCAGCAGCTTTGCACAGGGGCGAAGCTATGGCTACACCTTC
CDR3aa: CASSFAQGRSYGYTF

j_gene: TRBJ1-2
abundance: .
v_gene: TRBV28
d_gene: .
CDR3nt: TGTGCCAGCAGCCCTCCGGGAGGGGCCGGTGGCTACACCTTC
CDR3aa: CASSPPGGAGGYTF

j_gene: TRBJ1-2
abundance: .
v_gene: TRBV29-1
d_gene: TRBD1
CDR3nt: TGCAGCGTAGGAGAGGGACAGGCCAACTATGGCTACACCTTC
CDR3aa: CSVGEGQANYGYTF

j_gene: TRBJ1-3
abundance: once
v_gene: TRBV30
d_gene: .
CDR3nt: TGTGCCTGGAGTGTATCAGGGGCGATCTCTGGAAACACCATATATTTT
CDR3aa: CAWSVSGAISGNTIYF

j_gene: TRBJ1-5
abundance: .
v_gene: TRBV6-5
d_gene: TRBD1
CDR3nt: TGTGCCAGCAGTCTAGACAGGGGCAATCAGCCCCAGCATTTT
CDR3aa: CASSLDRGNQPQHF

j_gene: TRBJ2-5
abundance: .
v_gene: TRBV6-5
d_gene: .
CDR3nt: TGTGCCAGCAGTTTGACGACGGGTGGAGGAGGCGAGACCCAGTACTTC
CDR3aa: CASSLTTGGGGETQYF

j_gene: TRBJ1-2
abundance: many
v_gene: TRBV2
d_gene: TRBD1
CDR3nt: TGTGCCAGCAGCAGGGACAGGGGGCTTCGGTATGGCTACACCTTC
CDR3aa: CASSRDRGLRYGYTF

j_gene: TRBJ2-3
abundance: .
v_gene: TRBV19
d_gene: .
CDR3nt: TGTGCCAGTAGTAAGAGCCCTATAGATACGCAGTATTTT
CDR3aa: CASSKSPIDTQYF

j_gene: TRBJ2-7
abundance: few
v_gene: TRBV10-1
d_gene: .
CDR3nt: TGCGCCAGCAGTGGGATGACTCGTGGTGTCAGCTCCTACGAGCAGTACTTC
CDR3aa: CASSGMTRGVSSYEQYF

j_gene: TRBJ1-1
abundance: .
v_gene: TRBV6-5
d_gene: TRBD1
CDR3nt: TGTGCCAGCAGTTACACCCGGGACAGGGGCACTGAAGCTTTCTTT
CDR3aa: CASSYTRDRGTEAFF

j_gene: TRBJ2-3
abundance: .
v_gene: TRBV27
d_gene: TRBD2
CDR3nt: TGTGCCAGCAGTTATCGGACTAGCGGGAGGGACACGCAGTATTTT
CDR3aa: CASSYRTSGRDTQYF

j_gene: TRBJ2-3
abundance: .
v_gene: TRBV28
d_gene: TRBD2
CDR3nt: TGTGCCAGCAGTACCCTGACCCTGACTAGCCAACTATCCACAGATACGCAGTATTTT
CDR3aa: CASSTLTLTSQLSTDTQYF

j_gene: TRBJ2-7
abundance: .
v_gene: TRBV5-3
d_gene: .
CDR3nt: TGTGCCAGAAGCTTGGAACTCCCCGACAGTTGGCGGTACGAGCAGTACTTC
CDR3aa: CARSLELPDSWRYEQYF

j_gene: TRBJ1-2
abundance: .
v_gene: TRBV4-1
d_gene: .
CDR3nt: TGCGCCAGCAGCCAAGGCTACAGGGCCAACTATGGCTACACCTTC
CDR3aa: CASSQGYRANYGYTF

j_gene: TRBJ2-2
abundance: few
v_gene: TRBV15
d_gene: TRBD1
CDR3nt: TGTGCCACCAGCGGGGACAGGGGATATGCCGGGGAGCTGTTTTTT
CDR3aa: CATSGDRGYAGELFF

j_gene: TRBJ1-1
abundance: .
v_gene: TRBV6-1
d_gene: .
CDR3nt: TGTGCCAGCAGTGGGGCCACCGGGAGGAACACTGAAGCTTTCTTT
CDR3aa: CASSGATGRNTEAFF

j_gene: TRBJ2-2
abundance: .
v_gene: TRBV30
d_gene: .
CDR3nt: TGTGCCTGCTCACCTTGGGCCAGCTCAACGAATGTCGGGGAGCTGTTTTTT
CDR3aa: CACSPWASSTNVGELFF

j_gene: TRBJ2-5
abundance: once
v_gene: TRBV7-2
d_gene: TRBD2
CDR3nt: TGTGCCAGCAGCAGGACTAGCGGGAGTAGTATGGTGACCCAGTACTTC
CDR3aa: CASSRTSGSSMVTQYF

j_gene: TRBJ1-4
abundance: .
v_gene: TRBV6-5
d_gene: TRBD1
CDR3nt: TGTGCCAGCAGTTACTCGGGGACAGGGTACGAAAAACTGTTTTTT
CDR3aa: CASSYSGTGYEKLFF

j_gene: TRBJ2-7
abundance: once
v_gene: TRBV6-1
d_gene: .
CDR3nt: TGTGCCAGCAGTGAATCCGGGACATTCAAAGCCTACGAGCAGTACTTC
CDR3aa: CASSESGTFKAYEQYF

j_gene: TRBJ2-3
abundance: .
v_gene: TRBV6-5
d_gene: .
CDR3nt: TGTGCCAGCAGTTACGCCGGGTCTAGCACAGATACGCAGTATTTT
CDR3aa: CASSYAGSSTDTQYF

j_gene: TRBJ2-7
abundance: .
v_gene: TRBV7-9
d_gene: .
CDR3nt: TGTGCCAGCAGCTTTTTTGAGGAAGGCGAGCAGTACTTC
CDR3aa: CASSFFEEGEQYF

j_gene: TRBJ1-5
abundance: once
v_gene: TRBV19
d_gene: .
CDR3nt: TGTGCCAGTAGTCAGGGATATAGCAATCAGCCCCAGCATTTT
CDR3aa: CASSQGYSNQPQHF

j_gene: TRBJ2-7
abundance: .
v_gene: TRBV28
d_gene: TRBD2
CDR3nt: TGTGCAGCCGGTCGAGCGGGAGGATCGTACGAGCAGTACTTC
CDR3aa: CAAGRAGGSYEQYF